This TCR beta chain comes out of a study of cytomegalovirus exposure and HLA in healthy donors. Findings and caveats of the study: Earlier analysis yielded a pattern in which most TCR beta V segments were productive about 87% or about 30% of the time. Upon later analysis, TCR association rates were observed to vary by HLA locus, being highest for DRB1 and lowest for HLA-C. In a later analysis, HLA-associated TCR beta chains were more clonally expanded than equally common others.

PCR amplification relied on 60 Vbeta primers (plus 13 Jbeta primers). Only in-frame clones appear in the TCRdb table, and some are missing; sequencing was by immunoSEQ multiplex PCR. The sample holds approximately 300,000 clones, 84% seen once. CDR3 length: 15 amino acids. The V end was cut by 7 bases, the J end by 0 bases, with 15 bases between. Per germline, CDR1 MNHEY and CDR2 SVGAGI. Notes on this clone: Antigen: not known.

The clonotype comes from a woman in her forties in good health and CMV-seropositive. Specimen: PBMCs. This chain uses TRBV6-5 with TRBJ1-2; a weak D match, TRBD1 (5 bases). The CDR3 spells CASNGGAATNYGYTF. Written as DNA, the CDR3 is TGTGCCAGCAATGGAGGGGCAGCGACTAACTATGGCTACACCTTC.